The 8 T cell receptor beta chains below all came from one sample that was sequenced in a study of OX40 agonist ivuxolimab in advanced cancers. TCRdb's table, derived via immunoSEQ multiplex PCR, lists solely in-frame clones and lacks some. The data show 30,000 to 35,000 clones, around 85% seen once. The source material was CD4+ or CD8+ T cells sorted from blood, sampled in a trial of the OX40 agonist ivuxolimab. Receptors originate from an adult with an advanced solid tumor such as melanoma, head and neck, liver or kidney cancer.

This chain links TRBV4-1 with TRBJ2-4, with D unresolved. The germline gives CDR1 MGHRA, CDR2 YSYEKL. V gave up 0 bases and J gave up 6 bases, with 9 bases separating them. The CDR3 length is 14 residues. In nucleotides, the CDR3 is TGCGCCAGCAGCCAAGAGACGGCGGTAAACATTCAGTACTTC. Amino acids: CASSQETAVNIQYF.

This clone was seen just once. The rearrangement links TRBV6-1 to TRBJ1-5; D call uncertain. The CDR3 length is 14 residues. V lost 3 bases and J lost 3, with 9 bases in between. Germline V CDR1 and CDR2: MNHNS, SASEGT. Here the CDR3 DNA reads TGTGCCAGCAGTGATTTAATCCCCAATCAGCCCCAGCATTTT. It translates to CASSDLIPNQPQHF.

This clone was recorded a few times. This rearrangement joins TRBV9 to TRBJ1-5; no clear D. Germline CDR1 is SGDLS and CDR2 is YYNGEE. V was cut by 0 bases and J by 4 bases, with 11 bases left in between. The CDR3 consists of 15 residues. CDR3 nucleotide sequence: TGTGCCAGCAGCGTAGGATTATCAGCTAATCAGCCCCAGCATTTT. Translation gives CASSVGLSANQPQHF.

This clone was seen a single time. The chain has TRBV6-5 and TRBJ1-5, with 7 bases identical to TRBD1. Germline CDR1 reads MNHEY; CDR2 reads SVGAGI. This CDR3 comprises 15 residues. J gave up 8 bases and V 5 bases, and 12 bases lay outside the gene matches. The CDR3 loop reads CASSRGRLGAEPQHF. In nucleotides, the CDR3 is TGTGCCAGCAGTAGGGGGCGGTTAGGAGCGGAGCCCCAGCATTTT.

The chain couples TRBV7-9 to TRBJ1-3; no firm D call. Trimming cost V 3 bases and J 1 base, with 7 bases left between them. The CDR3 has 14 amino acids. CDR1 is SEHNR and CDR2 is FQNEAQ in the germline V gene (reference sequence). The CDR3 bases are TGTGCCAGCAGCTTGGGAACGTCTGGAAACACCATATATTTT. This translates into CASSLGTSGNTIYF.

This sequence joins TRBV28 and TRBJ2-7, with D perhaps TRBD1 or TRBD2 (5 bases each). V lost 5 bases, J lost 4 bases, and 18 bases lay in between. Germline CDR1 and CDR2: MDHEN and SYDVKM. The CDR3 sequence is 15 residues long. The CDR3 nucleotides read TGTGCCAGCAGTCAAGTCCACCGGGGCACATACGAGCAGTACTTC. It specifies CASSQVHRGTYEQYF.

This rearrangement joins TRBV2 to TRBJ2-3, with TRBD2 matching 13 bases. This CDR3 comprises 15 residues. V was clipped by 6 bases and J by 5 bases; unmatched bases: 5. CDR1 SNHLY and CDR2 FYNNEI come from the germline V gene. This chain's CDR3 is CASRELAGGGDTQYF. CDR3 sequence (DNA): TGTGCCAGCAGAGAACTAGCGGGAGGGGGAGATACGCAGTATTTT.

This clone was seen a single time. The rearrangement links TRBV2 to TRBJ1-2; 9 bases are a match to TRBD1. CDR1 and CDR2 (germline): SNHLY, FYNNEI. This CDR3 is 13 amino acids long. V gave up 7 bases and J gave up 14 bases; unmatched junction bases: 14. The CDR3 sequence is CASTVEGQGLCTF. Here the CDR3 DNA reads TGTGCCAGCACCGTCGAGGGACAGGGACTGTGTACCTTC.